What follows are 17 T cell receptor beta chains derived from one specimen sequenced in a study of T-cell reconstitution after alpha-beta-depleted transplantation in children. This sample's TCRbeta library carried unique molecular identifier barcodes. TCRdb processed the PCR reads anew with MiXCR; each CDR3 protein has one entry. The data hold about 72,000 distinct CDR3 sequences, with about 7% observed a single time. The sequences come from PBMCs from the stem cell graft donor, collected from the stem cell graft. These receptors originate from a human donor who donated a stem cell graft to a child with acute lymphoblastic leukemia.

The chain uses TRBV7-9 and TRBJ1-3; D uncertain. This CDR3 has 16 amino acids. The germline gives CDR1 SEHNR, CDR2 FQNEAQ (reference sequence). With 4 bases removed from V and 1 base from J, the gap between germline ends came to 14 bases. The CDR3: CASSWKTMGSGNTIYF. In DNA, the CDR3 is TGTGCCAGCAGCTGGAAAACAATGGGATCTGGAAACACCATATATTTT.

This clonotype has more than one count but fewer than ten. The V gene is TRBV6-5, the J gene TRBJ2-3, with unresolved D. V lost 2 bases and J lost 7, with 7 bases in between. The CDR3 contains 12 residues. Looked up from germline, CDR1 is MNHEY and CDR2 is SVGAGI. The CDR3 protein is CASSYGGNTQYF. CDR3 sequence (DNA): TGTGCCAGCAGTTACGGTGGAAATACGCAGTATTTT.

This clonotype was found many times. The chain recombines TRBV11-2 with TRBJ1-2; D remains ambiguous. With 0 bases removed from V and 8 bases from J, the gap between germline ends came to 13 bases. Germline V lookup: CDR1 SGHAT, CDR2 FQNNGV. CDR3 length: 14 residues. The CDR3: CASSLDGGRDGYTF. Here the CDR3 DNA reads TGTGCCAGCAGCTTAGATGGAGGAAGAGACGGCTACACCTTC.

This clonotype was found a few times. V and J are TRBV24-1 and TRBJ2-3; either TRBD1 or TRBD2 may fit D (5 bases each). With 4 bases removed from V and 0 bases from J, the gap between germline ends came to 10 bases. In germline, CDR1 is KGHDR, CDR2 SFDVKD. This CDR3 contains 15 residues. This CDR3 is CATSDPRDSTDTQYF. The CDR3 DNA sequence: TGTGCCACCAGTGACCCCCGGGACAGCACAGATACGCAGTATTTT.

This clonotype was recorded many times. This chain links TRBV6-5 with TRBJ2-5; 11 bases align to TRBD2. The ends lost 0 bases at V and 5 bases at J; junction bases unmatched: 11. The germline V gene encodes CDR1 MNHEY and CDR2 SVGAGI. The length of the CDR3 is 18 residues. The CDR3 coding sequence is TGTGCCAGCAGTTACTCGGGGACTAGCGGCACAGGGAGGGAGACCCAGTACTTC. The encoded protein is CASSYSGTSGTGRETQYF.

Ten or more counts support this clonotype. V usage is TRBV3-1 and J usage is TRBJ1-2; tentative D call: TRBD1 (5 bases). This CDR3 region has 13 residues. Trimming removed 4 bases from V and 6 bases from J, with 12 bases in between. Per the germline V gene, CDR1 is LGHDT and CDR2 is YNNKEL (reference sequence). The CDR3 DNA is TGTGCCAGCAGCCCCCCCAGGGAGAATGGCTACACCTTC. It encodes CASSPPRENGYTF.

There are a few counts of this clonotype. The chain joins TRBV5-1 to TRBJ2-7; 9 nucleotides align to TRBD1. There are 14 residues in the CDR3. V lost 2 bases, J lost 7 bases, and 7 bases stayed unmatched. CDR1 and CDR2 from the germline V gene are SGHRS and YFSETQ. CDR3 nucleotides: TGCGCCAGCAGCTTAACACAGGGGGCGGGAGAGCAGTACTTC. This translates into CASSLTQGAGEQYF.

This clonotype has ten or more counts. This sequence joins TRBV24-1 and TRBJ2-1, with 11 bases matching TRBD2. This CDR3 region has 17 residues. Germline assignment: CDR1 KGHDR and CDR2 SFDVKD. Germline trimming cut 3 bases from V and 1 base from J; bases unmatched to any gene: 4. In DNA, the CDR3 is TGTGCCACCAGTGATCGGTCTAGCGGGAGGTCCTACAATGAGCAGTTCTTC. Protein sequence: CATSDRSSGRSYNEQFF.

This clonotype turned up a few times. The V call is TRBV6-1, the J call TRBJ2-3, with 8 bases that match TRBD2. CDR3 length: 15 amino acids. CDR1 MNHNS and CDR2 SASEGT come from the germline V gene. Losses at the gene ends were 6 bases for V and 2 bases for J; bases not matched to a gene: 7. For the CDR3, the DNA is TGTGCCAGCAGAGCAACTAGCGGATTCACAGATACGCAGTATTTT. This sequence encodes CASRATSGFTDTQYF.

This clonotype was seen ten or more times. The rearrangement joins TRBV6-5 to TRBJ1-4, with D perhaps TRBD1 (6 bases). V shed 4 bases and J shed 6 bases, with 15 bases lying between them. Germline assignment: CDR1 MNHEY and CDR2 SVGAGI. This CDR3 has 15 residues. DNA of the CDR3: TGTGCCAGCAGTTTCGACGGGACACCCTATGAAAAACTGTTTTTT. Protein product: CASSFDGTPYEKLFF.

This clonotype was recorded a few times. The rearrangement links TRBV19 to TRBJ2-7; D gene ambiguous. Germline CDR1 LNHDA, CDR2 SQIVND (reference sequence). This CDR3 is built from 14 residues. Trimming took off 5 bases at V and 5 bases at J, with 16 bases between the two ends. CDR3 in amino acids: CASSLGRFKDEQYF. The CDR3 DNA reads TGTGCCAGTAGTCTTGGCCGGTTTAAGGACGAGCAGTACTTC.

This clonotype came up many times. The CDR3 bases are TGCAGTGTTACGACAGGTCGTCTCAGCAATCAGCCCCAGCATTTT. Translation: CSVTTGRLSNQPQHF. The chain is built from TRBV20-1 and TRBJ1-5; D may be TRBD1 (6 bases). This CDR3 region has 15 residues. Germline V gene data show CDR1 as DFQATT and CDR2 as SNEGSKA (reference sequence). V shed 7 bases and J shed 1 base, with 17 bases lying between them.

At least ten counts were recorded for this clonotype. The chain joins TRBV5-1 to TRBJ2-7; TRBD1 matches at 7 bases. The V segment lost 0 bases and the J segment 5 bases; nucleotides outside the gene matches: 11. This CDR3 spans 16 amino acids. Germline values: CDR1 SGHRS, CDR2 YFSETQ. Here the CDR3 reads CASSLVRMTGSHEQYF. The CDR3 coding sequence is TGCGCCAGCAGCTTGGTGCGGATGACAGGGAGCCACGAGCAGTACTTC.

At least ten counts were recorded for this clonotype. This chain connects TRBV7-7 to TRBJ2-2; 10 bases align to TRBD1. CDR3 size: 15 residues. The germline V gene encodes CDR1 SSHAT and CDR2 FNYEAQ (reference sequence). Unmatched junction bases numbered 6, after V lost 5 bases and J lost 6 bases. The CDR3 loop reads CASSASGTGAGELFF. The DNA for the CDR3 is TGTGCCAGCAGCGCCTCCGGGACAGGGGCCGGGGAGCTGTTTTTT.

In its sample, this clonotype was seen many times. At one of its ends the junction is not consistent with the germline gene, which may arise from a read error. J is TRBJ2-7 and V is TRBV28, with 10 bases lining up with TRBD1. Germline V gene lookup returns CDR1 MDHEN and CDR2 SYDVKM. The CDR3 consists of 15 residues. CDR3 coding DNA: TGTGCCAGCAGTTTAGAGCGGGACAGGGGTGGGGAGCAGTCCTTC. Its translation is CASSLERDRGGEQSF.

This clonotype was recorded at least ten times. The chain employs TRBV7-2 and TRBJ2-5, with TRBD2 identical over 7 bases. The CDR3 runs 15 residues. CDR1 and CDR2 (germline): SGHTA, FQGNSA. The ends lost 0 bases at V and 5 bases at J; junction bases unmatched: 6. CDR3 in DNA: TGTGCCAGCAGCTTAGCCATGAGGCGGGAGGAGACCCAGTACTTC. Protein sequence: CASSLAMRREETQYF.

In its sample, this clonotype was seen many times. The J gene is TRBJ1-5, the V gene TRBV12-3 or TRBV12-4, with TRBD1 identical over 7 bases. The CDR3 loop spans 15 amino acids. V lost 3 bases to trimming and J lost 4 bases; unmatched junction nucleotides: 6. CDR3 in amino acids: CASSLSTGSNQPQHF. For the CDR3, the DNA is TGTGCCAGCAGTTTGTCGACAGGGTCTAATCAGCCCCAGCATTTT.